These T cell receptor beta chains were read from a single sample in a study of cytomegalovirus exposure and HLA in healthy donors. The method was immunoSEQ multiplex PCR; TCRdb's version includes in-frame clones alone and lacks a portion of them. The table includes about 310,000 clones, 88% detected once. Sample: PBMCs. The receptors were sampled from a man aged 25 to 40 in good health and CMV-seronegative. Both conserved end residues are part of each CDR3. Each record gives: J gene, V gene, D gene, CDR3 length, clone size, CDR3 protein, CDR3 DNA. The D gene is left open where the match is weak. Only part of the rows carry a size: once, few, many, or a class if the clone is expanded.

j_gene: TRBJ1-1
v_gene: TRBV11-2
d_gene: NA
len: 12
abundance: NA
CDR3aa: CASSPPGDEAFF
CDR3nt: TGTGCCAGCAGCCCCCCGGGGGATGAAGCTTTCTTT

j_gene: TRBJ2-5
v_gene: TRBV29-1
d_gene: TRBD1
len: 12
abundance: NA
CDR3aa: CSAGTVKETQYF
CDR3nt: TGCAGCGCCGGGACAGTTAAAGAGACCCAGTACTTC

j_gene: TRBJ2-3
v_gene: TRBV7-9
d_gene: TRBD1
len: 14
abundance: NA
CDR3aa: CASSLTGRADTQYF
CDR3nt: TGTGCCAGCAGCTTGACAGGGCGGGCAGATACGCAGTATTTT

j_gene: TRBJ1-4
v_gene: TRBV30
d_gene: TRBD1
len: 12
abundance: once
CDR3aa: CAWSPAGGKLFF
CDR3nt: TGTGCCTGGAGTCCAGCAGGGGGAAAACTGTTTTTT

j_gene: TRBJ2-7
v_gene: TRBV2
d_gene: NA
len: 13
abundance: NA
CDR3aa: CASRTDIPYEQYF
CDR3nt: TGTGCCAGCAGGACAGATATACCCTACGAGCAGTACTTC

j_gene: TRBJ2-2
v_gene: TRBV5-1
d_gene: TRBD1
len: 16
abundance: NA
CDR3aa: CASSLRGQKNTGELFF
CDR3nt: TGCGCCAGCAGCCTACGGGGACAGAAGAACACCGGGGAGCTGTTTTTT

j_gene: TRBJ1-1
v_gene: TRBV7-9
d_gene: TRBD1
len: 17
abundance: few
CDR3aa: CASSLVGRGLENTEAFF
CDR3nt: TGTGCCAGCAGCTTAGTCGGCAGGGGGTTGGAGAACACTGAAGCTTTCTTT

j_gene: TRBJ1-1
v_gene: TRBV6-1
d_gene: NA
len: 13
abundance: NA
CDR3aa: CASSSHRLAEAFF
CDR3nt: TGTGCCAGCAGCTCCCACAGGTTGGCTGAAGCTTTCTTT

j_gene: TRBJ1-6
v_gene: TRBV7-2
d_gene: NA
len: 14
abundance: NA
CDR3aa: CASSLVEGNSPLHF
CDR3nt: TGTGCCAGCAGCTTAGTTGAGGGTAATTCACCCCTCCACTTT

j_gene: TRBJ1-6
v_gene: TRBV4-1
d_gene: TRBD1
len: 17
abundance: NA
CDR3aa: CASSQPRQGSYNSPLHF
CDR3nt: TGCGCCAGCAGCCAACCTCGACAGGGTTCCTATAATTCACCCCTCCACTTT

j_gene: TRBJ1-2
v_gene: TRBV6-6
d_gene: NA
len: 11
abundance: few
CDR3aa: CASNMNYGYTF
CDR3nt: TGTGCCAGCAACATGAACTATGGCTACACCTTC

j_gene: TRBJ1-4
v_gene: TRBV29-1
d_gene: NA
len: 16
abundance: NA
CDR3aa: CSVRGRPDATNEKLFF
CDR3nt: TGCAGCGTGCGGGGTCGCCCAGATGCAACTAATGAAAAACTGTTTTTT

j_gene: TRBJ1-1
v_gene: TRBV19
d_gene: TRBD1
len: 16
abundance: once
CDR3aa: CASSRQGAEMNTEAFF
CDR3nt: TGTGCCAGTAGTCGGCAGGGGGCAGAGATGAACACTGAAGCTTTCTTT

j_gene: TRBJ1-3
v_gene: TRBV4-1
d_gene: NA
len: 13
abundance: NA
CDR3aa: CASSPSPWNTIYF
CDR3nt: TGCGCCAGCAGCCCGAGCCCGTGGAACACCATATATTTT

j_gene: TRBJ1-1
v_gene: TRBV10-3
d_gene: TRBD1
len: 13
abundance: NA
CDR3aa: CAIRAGQGAEAFF
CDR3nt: TGTGCCATCAGGGCCGGACAGGGCGCTGAAGCTTTCTTT

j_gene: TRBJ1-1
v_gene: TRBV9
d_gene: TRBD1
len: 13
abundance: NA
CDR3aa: CASSTGGGTEAFF
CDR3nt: TGTGCCAGCAGCACAGGGGGAGGCACTGAAGCTTTCTTT

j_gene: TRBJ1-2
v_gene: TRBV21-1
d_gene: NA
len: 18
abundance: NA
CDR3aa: CASSLHRVWVSTKYGYTF
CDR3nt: TGTGCCAGCAGCTTACACAGGGTTTGGGTATCTACTAAATATGGCTACACCTTC

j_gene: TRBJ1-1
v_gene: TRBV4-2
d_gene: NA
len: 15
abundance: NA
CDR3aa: CASSQEEEMNTEAFF
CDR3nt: TGTGCCAGCAGCCAAGAAGAGGAAATGAACACTGAAGCTTTCTTT

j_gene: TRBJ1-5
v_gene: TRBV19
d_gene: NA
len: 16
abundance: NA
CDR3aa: CASSIGGGFSNQPQHF
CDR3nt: TGTGCCAGTAGTATAGGGGGGGGTTTTAGCAATCAGCCCCAGCATTTT

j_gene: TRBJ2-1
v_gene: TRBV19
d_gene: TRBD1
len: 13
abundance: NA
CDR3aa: CASSHLGGEGQFF
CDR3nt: TGTGCCAGTAGTCATCTAGGGGGCGAGGGGCAGTTCTTC

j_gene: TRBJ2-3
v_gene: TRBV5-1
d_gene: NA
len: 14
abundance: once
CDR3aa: CASSPSGYTDTQYF
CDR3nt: TGCGCCAGCAGCCCTTCGGGGTACACAGATACGCAGTATTTT

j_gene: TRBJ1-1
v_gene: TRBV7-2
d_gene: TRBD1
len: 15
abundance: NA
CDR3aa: CASSLTGAPNTEAFF
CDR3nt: TGTGCCAGCAGCCTGACAGGGGCCCCGAACACTGAAGCTTTCTTT

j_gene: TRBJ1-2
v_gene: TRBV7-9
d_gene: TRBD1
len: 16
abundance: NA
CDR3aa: CASSLGAGTANYGYTF
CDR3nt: TGTGCCAGCAGCTTAGGGGCAGGGACAGCTAACTATGGCTACACCTTC

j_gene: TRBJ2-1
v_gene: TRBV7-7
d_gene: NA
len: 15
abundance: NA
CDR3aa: CASSKGLPPANEQFF
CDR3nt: TGTGCCAGCAGTAAAGGACTTCCCCCAGCTAATGAGCAGTTCTTC

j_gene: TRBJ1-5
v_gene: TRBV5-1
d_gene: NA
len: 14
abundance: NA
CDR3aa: CASSLEVGAQPQHF
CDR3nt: TGCGCCAGCAGCTTGGAAGTAGGGGCTCAGCCCCAGCATTTT

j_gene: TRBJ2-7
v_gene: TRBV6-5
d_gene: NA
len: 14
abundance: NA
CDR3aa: CASSYHRTYYEQYF
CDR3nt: TGTGCCAGCAGTTACCACAGGACCTATTACGAGCAGTACTTC

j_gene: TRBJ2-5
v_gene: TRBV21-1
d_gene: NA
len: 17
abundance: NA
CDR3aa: CASSNLAGGLYQETQYF
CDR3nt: TGTGCCAGCAGCAACCTAGCGGGGGGACTGTACCAAGAGACCCAGTACTTC

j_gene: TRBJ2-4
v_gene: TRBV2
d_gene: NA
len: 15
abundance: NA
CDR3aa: CASSRDSVAKNIQYF
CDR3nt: TGTGCCAGCAGTAGGGACTCCGTAGCCAAAAACATTCAGTACTTC

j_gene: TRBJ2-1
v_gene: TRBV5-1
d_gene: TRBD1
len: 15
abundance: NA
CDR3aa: CASSTTGQGASEQFF
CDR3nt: TGCGCCAGCAGCACAACGGGACAGGGGGCATCTGAGCAGTTCTTC

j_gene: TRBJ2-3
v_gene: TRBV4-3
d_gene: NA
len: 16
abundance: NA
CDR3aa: CASSQDGELSTDTQYF
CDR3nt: TGCGCCAGCAGCCAAGACGGGGAGTTAAGCACAGATACGCAGTATTTT

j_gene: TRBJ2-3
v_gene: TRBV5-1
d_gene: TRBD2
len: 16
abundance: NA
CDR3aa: CASSFPRASGTDTQYF
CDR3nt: TGCGCCAGCAGCTTTCCTCGGGCTAGCGGAACAGATACGCAGTATTTT

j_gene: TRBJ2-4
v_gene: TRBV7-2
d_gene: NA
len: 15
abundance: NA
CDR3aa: CASSRGSLAKNIQYF
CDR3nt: TGTGCCAGCAGCCGAGGGTCTTTAGCCAAAAACATTCAGTACTTC

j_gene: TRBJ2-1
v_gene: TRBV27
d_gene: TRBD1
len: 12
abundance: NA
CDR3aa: CASSFRQGRQFF
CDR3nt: TGTGCCAGCAGTTTCCGACAGGGGCGACAGTTCTTC

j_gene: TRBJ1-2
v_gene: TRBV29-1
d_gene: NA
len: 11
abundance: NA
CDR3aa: CSVDANYGYTF
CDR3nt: TGCAGCGTTGACGCTAACTATGGCTACACCTTC

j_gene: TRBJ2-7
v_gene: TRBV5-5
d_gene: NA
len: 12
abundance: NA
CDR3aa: CASSFYSYEQYF
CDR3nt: TGTGCCAGCAGCTTCTATAGCTACGAGCAGTACTTC

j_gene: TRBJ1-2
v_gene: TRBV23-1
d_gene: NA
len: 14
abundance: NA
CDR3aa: CASSQSSGHDGYTF
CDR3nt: TGCGCCAGCAGTCAATCTAGTGGGCACGATGGCTACACCTTC

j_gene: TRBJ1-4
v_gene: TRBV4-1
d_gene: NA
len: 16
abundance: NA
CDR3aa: CASSQEVKGLGEKLFF
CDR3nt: TGCGCCAGCAGCCAAGAGGTTAAGGGGTTAGGGGAAAAACTGTTTTTT

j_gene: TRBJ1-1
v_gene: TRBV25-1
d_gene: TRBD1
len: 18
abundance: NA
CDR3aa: CASGAARAATGAGTEAFF
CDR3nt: TGTGCCAGCGGCGCCGCCAGAGCGGCTACAGGGGCGGGCACTGAAGCTTTCTTT

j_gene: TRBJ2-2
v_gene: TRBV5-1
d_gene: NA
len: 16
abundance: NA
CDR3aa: CASSPGTFSNTGELFF
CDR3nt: TGCGCCAGCAGCCCCGGGACATTTTCGAACACCGGGGAGCTGTTTTTT

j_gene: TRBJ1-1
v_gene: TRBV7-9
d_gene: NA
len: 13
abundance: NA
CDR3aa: CASVRGSGSEAFF
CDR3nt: TGTGCCAGCGTTAGAGGGAGTGGGTCTGAAGCTTTCTTT

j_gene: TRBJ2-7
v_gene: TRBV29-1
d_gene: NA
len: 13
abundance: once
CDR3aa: CSVEDDRFTEQYF
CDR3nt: TGCAGCGTTGAAGACGACAGGTTCACCGAGCAGTACTTC

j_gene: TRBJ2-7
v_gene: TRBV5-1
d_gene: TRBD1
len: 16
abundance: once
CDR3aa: CASSLAGTGISYEQYF
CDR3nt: TGCGCCAGCAGCTTGGCCGGGACAGGGATTAGCTACGAGCAGTACTTC

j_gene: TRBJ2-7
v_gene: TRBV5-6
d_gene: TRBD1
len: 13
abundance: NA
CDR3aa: CASSRTGSYEQYF
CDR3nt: TGTGCCAGCAGCAGGACAGGGTCCTACGAGCAGTACTTC

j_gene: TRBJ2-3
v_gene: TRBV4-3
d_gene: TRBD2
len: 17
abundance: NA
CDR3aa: CASSLGLAGGGTDTQYF
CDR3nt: TGCGCCAGCAGCCTAGGACTAGCGGGGGGGGGTACAGATACGCAGTATTTT

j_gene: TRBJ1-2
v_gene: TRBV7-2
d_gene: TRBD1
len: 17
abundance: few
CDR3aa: CASSLDLATGANYGYTF
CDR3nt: TGTGCCAGCAGCTTAGATTTGGCGACAGGGGCGAACTATGGCTACACCTTC

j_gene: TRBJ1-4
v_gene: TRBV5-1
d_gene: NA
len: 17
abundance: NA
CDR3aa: CASSFGTSWTTNEKLFF
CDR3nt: TGCGCCAGCAGCTTCGGGACTAGTTGGACGACTAATGAAAAACTGTTTTTT

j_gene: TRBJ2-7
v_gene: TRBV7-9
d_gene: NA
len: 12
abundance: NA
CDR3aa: CASSIASYEQYF
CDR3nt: TGTGCCAGCAGTATAGCTTCCTACGAGCAGTACTTC

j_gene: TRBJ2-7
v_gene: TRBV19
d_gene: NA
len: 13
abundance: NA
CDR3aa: CASRELGGSWQYF
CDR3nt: TGTGCCAGTCGCGAATTAGGTGGGAGTTGGCAGTACTTC

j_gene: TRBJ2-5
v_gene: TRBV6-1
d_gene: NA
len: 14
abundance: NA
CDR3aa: CASSESGGRETQYF
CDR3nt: TGTGCCAGCAGTGAATCAGGGGGGAGAGAGACCCAGTACTTC

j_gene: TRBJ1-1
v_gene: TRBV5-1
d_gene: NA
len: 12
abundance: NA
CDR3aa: CASSLGGLEAFF
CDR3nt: TGCGCCAGCAGCTTGGGGGGCCTAGAAGCTTTCTTT

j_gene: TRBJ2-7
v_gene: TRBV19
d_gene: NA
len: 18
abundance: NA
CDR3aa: CASSIIRSTGGDSYEQYF
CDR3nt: TGTGCCAGTAGTATAATTAGGTCCACAGGCGGGGACTCCTACGAGCAGTACTTC

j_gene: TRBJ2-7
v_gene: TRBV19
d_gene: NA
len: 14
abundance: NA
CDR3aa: CASSMVGSSYEQYF
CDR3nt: TGTGCCAGTAGTATGGTTGGGAGCTCCTACGAGCAGTACTTC

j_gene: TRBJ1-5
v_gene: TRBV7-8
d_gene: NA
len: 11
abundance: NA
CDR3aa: CASSLGGPQHF
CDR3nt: TGTGCCAGCAGCTTGGGGGGACCCCAGCATTTT

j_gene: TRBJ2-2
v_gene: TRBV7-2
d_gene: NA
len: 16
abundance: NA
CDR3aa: CASSLMTGGRPGELFF
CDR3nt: TGTGCCAGCAGCTTAATGACGGGGGGCCGTCCCGGGGAGCTGTTTTTT

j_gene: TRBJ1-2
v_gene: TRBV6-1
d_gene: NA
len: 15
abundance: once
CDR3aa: CASSEDGWTPDGYTF
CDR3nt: TGTGCCAGCAGTGAAGATGGGTGGACACCCGATGGCTACACCTTC

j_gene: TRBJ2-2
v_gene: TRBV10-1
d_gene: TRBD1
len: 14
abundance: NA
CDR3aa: CASSRDRVTGELFF
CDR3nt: TGCGCCAGCAGTCGCGACAGGGTCACCGGGGAGCTGTTTTTT

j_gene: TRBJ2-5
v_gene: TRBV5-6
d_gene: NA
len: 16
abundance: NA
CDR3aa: CASSLGAGASQETQYF
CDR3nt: TGTGCCAGCAGCTTGGGGGCGGGGGCGTCCCAAGAGACCCAGTACTTC

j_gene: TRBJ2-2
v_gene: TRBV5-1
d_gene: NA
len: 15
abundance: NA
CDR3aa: CASSSFGVDTGELFF
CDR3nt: TGCGCCAGCAGTTCCTTCGGGGTGGACACCGGGGAGCTGTTTTTT

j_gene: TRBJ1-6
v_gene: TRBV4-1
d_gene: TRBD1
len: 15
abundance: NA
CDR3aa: CASSQDRDRNSPLHF
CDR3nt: TGCGCCAGCAGCCAAGATAGGGACAGAAATTCACCCCTCCACTTT